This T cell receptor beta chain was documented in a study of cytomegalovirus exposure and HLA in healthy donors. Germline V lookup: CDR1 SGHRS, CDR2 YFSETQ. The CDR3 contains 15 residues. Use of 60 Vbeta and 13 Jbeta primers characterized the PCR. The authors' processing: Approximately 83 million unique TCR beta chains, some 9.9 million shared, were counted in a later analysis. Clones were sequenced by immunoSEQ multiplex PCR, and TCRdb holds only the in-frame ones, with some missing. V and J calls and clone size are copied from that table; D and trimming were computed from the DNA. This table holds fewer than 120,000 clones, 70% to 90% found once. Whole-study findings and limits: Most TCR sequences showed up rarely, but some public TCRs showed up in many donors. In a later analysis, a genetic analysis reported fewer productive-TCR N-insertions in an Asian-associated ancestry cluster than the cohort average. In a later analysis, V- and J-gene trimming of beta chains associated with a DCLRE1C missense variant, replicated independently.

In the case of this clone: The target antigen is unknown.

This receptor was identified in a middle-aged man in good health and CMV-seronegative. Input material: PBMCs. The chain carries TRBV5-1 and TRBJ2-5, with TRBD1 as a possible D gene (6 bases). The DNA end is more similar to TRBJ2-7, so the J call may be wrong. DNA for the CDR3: TGCGCCAGCAGCTTGTCTTTAGGGACACCCTACGAGCAGTACTTC. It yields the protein CASSLSLGTPYEQYF.